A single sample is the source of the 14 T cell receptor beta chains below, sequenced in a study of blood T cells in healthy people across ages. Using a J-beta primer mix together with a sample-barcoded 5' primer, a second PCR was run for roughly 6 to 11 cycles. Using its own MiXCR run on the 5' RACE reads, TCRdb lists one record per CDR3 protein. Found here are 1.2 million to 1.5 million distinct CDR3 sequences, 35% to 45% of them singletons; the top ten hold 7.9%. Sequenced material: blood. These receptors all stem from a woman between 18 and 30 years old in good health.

Here the CDR3 reads CASSLGGTGGTDTQYF. Here the CDR3 DNA reads TGTGCCAGCAGCTTAGGGGGGACAGGGGGCACAGATACGCAGTATTTT. V usage is TRBV13 and J usage is TRBJ2-3, with 10 bases matching TRBD1. The V segment lost 0 bases and the J segment 1 base; nucleotides outside the gene matches: 1. Germline V gene lookup returns CDR1 PRHDT and CDR2 FYEKMQ (reference sequence). CDR3 length equals 16 residues.

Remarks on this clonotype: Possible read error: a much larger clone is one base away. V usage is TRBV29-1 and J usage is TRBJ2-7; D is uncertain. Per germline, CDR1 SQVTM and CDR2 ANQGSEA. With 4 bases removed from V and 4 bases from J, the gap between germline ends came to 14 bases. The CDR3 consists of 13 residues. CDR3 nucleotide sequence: TGCAGCGTTGTTCCGGAAAAAACGTACGAGCAGTACTTC. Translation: CSVVPEKTYEQYF.

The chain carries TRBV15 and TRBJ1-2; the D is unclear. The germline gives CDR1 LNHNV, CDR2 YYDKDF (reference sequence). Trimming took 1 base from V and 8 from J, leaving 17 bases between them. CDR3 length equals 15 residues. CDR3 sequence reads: CATSRVSRQVKGYTF. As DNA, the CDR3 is TGTGCCACCAGCAGAGTCTCCCGACAAGTGAAGGGCTACACCTTC.

CDR3 nucleotides: TGTGCCAGCACACAAGGGACCTCTTATGGCTACACCTTC. It yields the protein CASTQGTSYGYTF. The rearrangement joins TRBV3-1 to TRBJ1-2, with D possibly being TRBD1 (5 bases). Germline V CDR1 and CDR2: LGHDT, YNNKEL (reference sequence). The CDR3 is 13 residues long. V lost 7 bases and J lost 5, with 14 bases in between.

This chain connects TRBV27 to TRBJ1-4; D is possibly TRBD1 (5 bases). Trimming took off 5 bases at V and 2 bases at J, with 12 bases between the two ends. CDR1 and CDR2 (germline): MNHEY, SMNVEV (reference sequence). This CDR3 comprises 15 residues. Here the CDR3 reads CASSPTGVTNEKLFF. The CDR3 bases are TGTGCCAGCAGTCCCACGGGGGTGACTAATGAAAAACTGTTTTTT.

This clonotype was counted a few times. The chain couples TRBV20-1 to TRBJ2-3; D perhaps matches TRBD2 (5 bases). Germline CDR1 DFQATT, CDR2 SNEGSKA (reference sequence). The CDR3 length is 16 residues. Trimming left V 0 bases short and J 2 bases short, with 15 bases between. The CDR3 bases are TGCAGTGCTAGAGATACGGGGAAAGGCTCCACAGATACGCAGTATTTT. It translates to CSARDTGKGSTDTQYF.

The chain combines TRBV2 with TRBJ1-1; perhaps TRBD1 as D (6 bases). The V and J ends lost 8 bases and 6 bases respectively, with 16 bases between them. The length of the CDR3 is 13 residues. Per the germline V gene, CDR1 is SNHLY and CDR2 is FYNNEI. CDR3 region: CASSAGVVAEAFF. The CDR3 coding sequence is TGTGCCAGCTCCGCAGGGGTTGTCGCTGAAGCTTTCTTT.

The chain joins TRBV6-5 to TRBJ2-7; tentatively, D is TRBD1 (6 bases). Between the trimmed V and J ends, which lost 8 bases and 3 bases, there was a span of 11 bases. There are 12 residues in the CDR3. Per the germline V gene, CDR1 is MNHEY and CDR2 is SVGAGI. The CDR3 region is CASGRGDYEQYF. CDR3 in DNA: TGTGCCAGCGGCAGGGGTGACTACGAGCAGTACTTC.

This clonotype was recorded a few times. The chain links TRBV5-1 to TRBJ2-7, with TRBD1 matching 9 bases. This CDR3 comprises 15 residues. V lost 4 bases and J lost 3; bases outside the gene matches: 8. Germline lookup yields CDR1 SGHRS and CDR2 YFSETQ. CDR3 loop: CASSPRTGENYEQYF. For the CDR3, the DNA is TGCGCCAGCAGCCCAAGGACAGGGGAGAACTACGAGCAGTACTTC.

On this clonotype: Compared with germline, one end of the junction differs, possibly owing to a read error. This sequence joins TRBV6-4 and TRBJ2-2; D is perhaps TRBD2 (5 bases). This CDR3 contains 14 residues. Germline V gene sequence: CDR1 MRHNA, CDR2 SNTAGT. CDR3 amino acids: CASSPGMNAGELFF. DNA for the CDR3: TGTGCCAGCAGTCCGGGGATGAACGCCGGGGAGCTGTTTTTT.

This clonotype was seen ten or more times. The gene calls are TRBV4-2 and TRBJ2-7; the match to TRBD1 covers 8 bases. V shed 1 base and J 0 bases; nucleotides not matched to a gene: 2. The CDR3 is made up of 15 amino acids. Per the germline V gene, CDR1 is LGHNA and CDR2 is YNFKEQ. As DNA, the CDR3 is TGTGCCAGCAGCCAAGGACAGGGGAGCTCCTACGAGCAGTACTTC. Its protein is CASSQGQGSSYEQYF.

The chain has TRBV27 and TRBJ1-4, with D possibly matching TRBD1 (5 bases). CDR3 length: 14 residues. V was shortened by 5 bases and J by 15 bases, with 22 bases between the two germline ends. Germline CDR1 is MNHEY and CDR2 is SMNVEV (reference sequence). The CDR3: CASSVRGEGLFMFF. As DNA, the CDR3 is TGTGCCAGCAGTGTCCGTGGGGAGGGACTCTTCATGTTTTTT. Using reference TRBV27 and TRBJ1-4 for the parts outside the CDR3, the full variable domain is EAQVTQNPRYLITVTGKKLTVTCSQNMNHEYMSWYRQDPGLGLRQIYYSMNVEVTDKGDVPEGYKVSRKEKRNFPLILESPSPNQTSLYFCASSVRGEGLFMFFGSGTQLSVL.

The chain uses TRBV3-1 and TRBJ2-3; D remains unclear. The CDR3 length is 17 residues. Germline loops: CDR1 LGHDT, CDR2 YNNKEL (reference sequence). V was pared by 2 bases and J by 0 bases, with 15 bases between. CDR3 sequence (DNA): TGTGCCAGCAGCCAACCCGAAGCCACTACTAGCACAGATACGCAGTATTTT. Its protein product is CASSQPEATTSTDTQYF.

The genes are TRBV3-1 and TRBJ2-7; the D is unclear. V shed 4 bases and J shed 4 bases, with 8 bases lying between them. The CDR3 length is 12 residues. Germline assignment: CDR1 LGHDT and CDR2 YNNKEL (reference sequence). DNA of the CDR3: TGTGCCAGCAGCCCCACAAATTACGAGCAGTACTTC. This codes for CASSPTNYEQYF.